The clone carrying this TCR beta chain was counted a few times. TCRdb's table, derived via immunoSEQ multiplex PCR, lists solely in-frame clones and lacks some. The repertoire holds approximately 49,000 clones, about 88% seen once, with roughly 0.7% in the top ten. The data were obtained in a study of memory CD8 T cells in hepatitis C reinfection. Overall study context: HCV reinfection: RNA-positive following two negative tests at least 60 days apart.

The time point: late/post reinfection, 12 to 24 weeks after detection. TCR sequencing was done directly ex vivo on sorted cells, without expansion in vitro. People who inject drugs from Montreal's HEPCO study were the donors. The clonotype was recovered from a man aged 18 to 30 with hepatitis C virus infection. Sequencing was done on a sample of naive CD8+ T cells sorted from blood.

The CDR3 sequence is CASSPITGVGTDTQYF. CDR3 DNA: TGTGCCAGCAGTCCTATTACAGGGGTGGGCACAGATACGCAGTATTTT. This chain uses TRBV28 with TRBJ2-3; 7 nucleotides line up with TRBD1. From germline, CDR1 is MDHEN and CDR2 SYDVKM. CDR3 size: 16 residues. Trimming removed 5 bases from V and 1 base from J; junction bases left unmatched: 9.